The entry below describes one T cell receptor (beta chain). Its antigen is unknown. The J segment lost 7 bases and the V segment lost 7 bases, leaving 6 bases of the junction unmatched. The germline CDR1 and CDR2 sequences are LGHNA and YNFKEQ. The CDR3 contains 14 residues. This table comes from immunoSEQ multiplex PCR, and its TCRdb copy is limited to in-frame clones, with some not included. The sample contains some 140,000 clones, over 90% of which appear only once. This record comes from a study of T cell responses to AZD1222 COVID-19 vaccine. Study in general: The analysis combined second doses at about 4 or about 12 weeks. Study results and caveats: Across the whole spike, CD4 TCRs peaked at regions 160-218 and 743-854. Baseline serology detected seropositivity in only six AZD1222 recipients. Reports say nearly half of spike-specific TCRs go after unmutated variant regions.

The TCR sequence derives from an adult in good health. V gene TRBV4-2 combines with J gene TRBJ1-4; 10 bases align to TRBD1. The input for sequencing was peripheral blood, taken on day 0 of AZD1222 vaccination. The CDR3 is CASKLGTGVEKLFF. CDR3 nucleotide sequence: TGTGCCAGCAAGCTTGGGACAGGGGTTGAAAAACTGTTTTTT.